These 7 T cell receptor beta chains originate from one sample sequenced in a study of T cells in women clearing cervical HPV infection. The data were produced by immunoSEQ multiplex PCR, yet TCRdb's version contains in-frame clones alone and is incomplete. This sample carries under 40,000 clones, with about 6.8% going to the ten biggest clones. The sample comprised blood buffy coat. The receptors were gathered from a woman aged 18-70 years with a cervical HPV16 infection that either progressed to CIN3+ or cleared (not recorded which).

Points on this clone: Coverage ceases 3 residues before the CDR3 finishes, and the germline J gene fills in the end. This chain connects TRBV5-5 to TRBJ1-2; D remains ambiguous. Looked up from germline, CDR1 is SGHKS and CDR2 is YYEKEE (reference sequence). V was cut by 4 bases and J by 4 bases, with 8 bases left in between. The CDR3 length is 12 residues. The CDR3 here is CASSPNSYGYTF. The sequenced CDR3 bases are TGTGCCAGCAGCCCGAACTCCTATGGC.

The sequenced part of the CDR3 DNA is TGCGCCAGCAGCTGGGGACAGGGGGTCGAG. Translating it yields CASSWGQGVE. The whole CDR3 is CASSWGQGVEQYF. V usage is TRBV5-1 and J usage is TRBJ2-7, with 11 bases matching TRBD1. Coverage ceases 3 residues before the CDR3 finishes, and the germline J gene fills in the end. This CDR3 is 13 amino acids long. V dropped 3 bases and J dropped 6; count of bases not matched to a gene: 2. The germline V gene encodes CDR1 SGHRS and CDR2 YFSETQ.

CDR3 region: CASSIWSGEFQETQYF. Incomplete CDR3 DNA: TGTGCCAGTAGTATCTGGTCGGGTGAGTTCCAAGAGACC. V is TRBV19 and J is TRBJ2-5; D remains ambiguous. The CDR3 end falls 3 residues outside the read, so it is completed with the germline J gene. The CDR3 extends over 16 amino acids. Germline V CDR1 and CDR2: LNHDA, SQIVND (reference sequence). The V and J ends lost 3 bases and 1 base respectively, with 15 bases between them. Filled out from reference TRBV19 and TRBJ2-5, the complete variable domain reads DGGITQSPKYLFRKEGQNVTLSCEQNLNHDAMYWYRQDPGQGLRLIYYSQIVNDFQKGDIAEGYSVSREKKESFPLTVTSAQKNPTAFYLCASSIWSGEFQETQYFGPGTRLLVL.

Comments on this clone: The read ends 3 residues before the CDR3 terminus; that terminus is restored from the germline J gene. This chain uses TRBV18 with TRBJ1-1; TRBD1 agrees at 8 bases. The CDR3 consists of 12 residues. Germline CDR1 KGHSH, CDR2 LQKENI. CDR3 amino acids: CASSRGTGEAFF. CDR3 DNA, as far as it was read: TGTGCCAGCTCGCGCGGGACAGGAGAA.

A note on this clone: The read halts 3 residues ahead of the CDR3 end, with the missing end drawn from the germline J gene. This chain connects TRBV20-1 to TRBJ1-1, with TRBD1 as a possible D gene (5 bases). The germline CDR1 and CDR2 sequences are DFQATT and SNEGSKA (reference sequence). V was trimmed by 6 bases and J by 4 bases, leaving 18 bases between them. The CDR3 is 14 amino acids. The CDR3 reads CSAIPPGRGTEAFF. The CDR3 bases that were read are TGCAGTGCCATCCCCCCGGGTAGGGGCACTGAA.

Of note for this clone: Read coverage stops 3 residues before the CDR3 terminus; the germline J gene supplies the remainder. The chain employs TRBV12-3 or TRBV12-4 and TRBJ1-2, with no clear D. CDR3 length: 16 residues. The CDR3 sequence is CASSLGTSRRPDTYTF. CDR3 DNA, as far as it was read: TGTGCCAGCAGTTTAGGGACTAGTAGACGGCCAGATACC.

About this clone: The sequenced fragment ends 3 residues before the CDR3 boundary, so the rest is inferred from the germline J gene. V gene TRBV28 combines with J gene TRBJ1-5, with 7 nucleotides matching TRBD1. The V and J ends lost 6 bases and 4 bases, in that order; junction bases with no gene match: 12. Looked up from germline, CDR1 is MDHEN and CDR2 is SYDVKM. The CDR3 consists of 16 residues. The part of the CDR3 DNA that was read is TGTGCCAGCAGCTACCGCCTGGGACAGCAAAATCAGCCC. Encoded protein: CASSYRLGQQNQP. The whole CDR3 protein is CASSYRLGQQNQPQHF.